These T cell receptor beta chains were read from a single sample in a study of blood T cells in healthy people across ages. TCRdb reanalysed the 5' RACE reads using MiXCR and keeps one entry per CDR3 protein. The table has 1.5 million to 2 million distinct CDR3 sequences, 40% to 55% seen once; the top ten hold around 2.1%. The specimen was blood. The receptors come from a woman in her thirties or forties in good health. Each CDR3 is given with its conserved first and last residue. A D gene is named only where the DNA matches it firmly. Part of the rows lack a size; the others show once, few, many or a class for expanded clones.

clone size: .; J gene: TRBJ2-5; D gene: .; V gene: TRBV7-8; CDR3 protein: CASSLAHTGRQETQYF; CDR3 DNA: TGTGCCAGCAGCTTAGCGCACACAGGACGACAAGAGACCCAGTACTTC
clone size: .; J gene: TRBJ2-7; D gene: TRBD1; V gene: TRBV5-1; CDR3 protein: CASSSGGLGYEQYF; CDR3 DNA: TGCGCCAGCAGCTCAGGGGGCTTGGGCTACGAGCAGTACTTC
clone size: few; J gene: TRBJ2-6; D gene: TRBD2; V gene: TRBV7-2; CDR3 protein: CASSLKAGGLDSGANVLTF; CDR3 DNA: TGTGCCAGCAGCTTAAAGGCGGGGGGCCTCGACTCTGGGGCCAACGTCCTGACTTTC
clone size: .; J gene: TRBJ2-7; D gene: .; V gene: TRBV10-3; CDR3 protein: CATKTEQNYEQYF; CDR3 DNA: TGTGCCACAAAGACAGAACAGAACTACGAGCAGTACTTC
clone size: .; J gene: TRBJ1-5; D gene: .; V gene: TRBV6-1; CDR3 protein: CASSEAWAANQPQHF; CDR3 DNA: TGTGCCAGCAGTGAAGCGTGGGCGGCTAATCAGCCCCAGCATTTT
clone size: .; J gene: TRBJ2-5; D gene: .; V gene: TRBV7-6; CDR3 protein: CASSLWGLTEKQETQYF; CDR3 DNA: TGTGCCAGCAGCTTATGGGGGTTGACCGAAAAACAAGAGACCCAGTACTTC
clone size: .; J gene: TRBJ2-7; D gene: .; V gene: TRBV6-1; CDR3 protein: CASIGRVSSYEQYF; CDR3 DNA: TGTGCCAGCATCGGTAGGGTTAGCTCCTACGAGCAGTACTTC
clone size: few; J gene: TRBJ1-4; D gene: TRBD1; V gene: TRBV28; CDR3 protein: CASSAQTGGRNEKLFF; CDR3 DNA: TGTGCCAGCAGTGCCCAAACAGGGGGACGTAATGAAAAACTGTTTTTT
clone size: .; J gene: TRBJ1-5; D gene: .; V gene: TRBV15; CDR3 protein: CATSPAAGGEPQHF; CDR3 DNA: TGTGCCACCAGCCCCGCGGCGGGCGGTGAGCCCCAGCATTTT
clone size: .; J gene: TRBJ2-7; D gene: .; V gene: TRBV18; CDR3 protein: CASSPPTYNEQYF; CDR3 DNA: TGTGCCAGCTCACCACCGACCTACAATGAGCAGTACTTC
clone size: .; J gene: TRBJ2-5; D gene: TRBD2; V gene: TRBV20-1; CDR3 protein: CSAGLAGRSSTQYF; CDR3 DNA: TGCAGTGCAGGACTAGCGGGACGATCGTCGACCCAGTACTTC
clone size: .; J gene: TRBJ2-3; D gene: .; V gene: TRBV9; CDR3 protein: CASSTQGGRGTDTQYF; CDR3 DNA: TGTGCCAGCAGCACCCAAGGGGGTCGGGGCACAGATACGCAGTATTTT
clone size: .; J gene: TRBJ1-2; D gene: .; V gene: TRBV28; CDR3 protein: CASRLVPGGTGYGYTF; CDR3 DNA: TGTGCCAGCAGACTAGTCCCGGGAGGGACGGGCTATGGCTACACCTTC
clone size: .; J gene: TRBJ2-7; D gene: .; V gene: TRBV6-5; CDR3 protein: CASRLSTYSYEQYF; CDR3 DNA: TGTGCCAGCAGACTATCGACATATTCCTACGAGCAGTACTTC
clone size: .; J gene: TRBJ2-3; D gene: .; V gene: TRBV20-1; CDR3 protein: CSARKAAFSDTQYF; CDR3 DNA: TGCAGTGCTAGAAAAGCGGCCTTCTCAGATACGCAGTATTTT
clone size: .; J gene: TRBJ2-7; D gene: .; V gene: TRBV6-2/TRBV6-3; CDR3 protein: CASSYSRKSNEQYF; CDR3 DNA: TGTGCCAGCAGTTACTCGAGGAAATCGAACGAGCAGTACTTC
clone size: .; J gene: TRBJ2-5; D gene: .; V gene: TRBV24-1; CDR3 protein: CATSDQGKETQYF; CDR3 DNA: TGTGCCACCAGTGACCAGGGGAAGGAGACCCAGTACTTC
clone size: .; J gene: TRBJ2-7; D gene: .; V gene: TRBV6-1; CDR3 protein: CASSGPTAVSYEQYF; CDR3 DNA: TGTGCCAGCAGTGGTCCGACAGCCGTCTCCTACGAGCAGTACTTC
clone size: .; J gene: TRBJ1-1; D gene: TRBD1; V gene: TRBV29-1; CDR3 protein: CSVWTGLGTTEAFF; CDR3 DNA: TGCAGCGTCTGGACAGGGTTGGGAACCACTGAAGCTTTCTTT
clone size: once; J gene: TRBJ2-1; D gene: .; V gene: TRBV7-2; CDR3 protein: CVSSLGGGTSSNEQFF; CDR3 DNA: TGTGTCAGCAGCTTAGGGGGCGGGACTAGTTCCAATGAGCAGTTCTTC
clone size: .; J gene: TRBJ1-1; D gene: .; V gene: TRBV12-3/TRBV12-4; CDR3 protein: CASSLGERRWQGTEAFF; CDR3 DNA: TGTGCCAGCAGTTTAGGGGAGCGACGGTGGCAGGGCACTGAAGCTTTCTTT
clone size: few; J gene: TRBJ2-1; D gene: .; V gene: TRBV27; CDR3 protein: CASSLLPGNEQFF; CDR3 DNA: TGTGCCAGCAGTCTCCTACCGGGGAATGAGCAGTTCTTC
clone size: .; J gene: TRBJ2-3; D gene: TRBD2; V gene: TRBV27; CDR3 protein: CASRLSGAGPTDTQYF; CDR3 DNA: TGTGCCAGCAGACTGAGCGGGGCGGGGCCCACAGATACGCAGTATTTT
clone size: once; J gene: TRBJ1-1; D gene: .; V gene: TRBV7-8; CDR3 protein: CASSLGTSSTNTEAFF; CDR3 DNA: TGTGCCAGCAGCCTTGGGACCTCGTCAACGAACACTGAAGCTTTCTTT
clone size: .; J gene: TRBJ2-1; D gene: TRBD2; V gene: TRBV7-8; CDR3 protein: CASSSGLAGVLSSYNEQFF; CDR3 DNA: TGTGCCAGCAGCTCCGGACTAGCGGGGGTGCTAAGCTCCTACAATGAGCAGTTCTTC
clone size: .; J gene: TRBJ1-1; D gene: .; V gene: TRBV6-6; CDR3 protein: CACSYTANTEAFF; CDR3 DNA: TGTGCCTGCAGTTACACAGCGAACACTGAAGCTTTCTTT
clone size: few; J gene: TRBJ2-3; D gene: TRBD2; V gene: TRBV20-1; CDR3 protein: CSANLGLATTDTQYF; CDR3 DNA: TGCAGTGCTAACCTGGGACTAGCGACCACAGATACGCAGTATTTT
clone size: .; J gene: TRBJ1-2; D gene: TRBD1; V gene: TRBV5-1; CDR3 protein: CASSFGTGSANYGYTF; CDR3 DNA: TGCGCCAGCAGCTTCGGGACAGGGAGTGCTAACTATGGCTACACCTTC
clone size: .; J gene: TRBJ1-4; D gene: TRBD1; V gene: TRBV12-3/TRBV12-4; CDR3 protein: CASSLGQGAAGEKLFF; CDR3 DNA: TGTGCCAGCAGTTTAGGACAGGGGGCGGCTGGAGAAAAACTGTTTTTT
clone size: .; J gene: TRBJ2-3; D gene: .; V gene: TRBV7-2; CDR3 protein: CASSPRRSSTDTQYF; CDR3 DNA: TGTGCCAGCAGCCCCCGGCGCTCTAGCACAGATACGCAGTATTTT
clone size: few; J gene: TRBJ1-1; D gene: TRBD1; V gene: TRBV5-5; CDR3 protein: CASSSQGTGDATEAFF; CDR3 DNA: TGTGCCAGCAGCTCTCAGGGGACAGGGGACGCCACTGAAGCTTTCTTT
clone size: once; J gene: TRBJ2-1; D gene: .; V gene: TRBV7-9; CDR3 protein: CASRTWRGGGNEQFF; CDR3 DNA: TGTGCCAGCAGGACGTGGAGAGGGGGTGGGAATGAGCAGTTCTTC
clone size: .; J gene: TRBJ2-4; D gene: TRBD2; V gene: TRBV27; CDR3 protein: CASSPLSGGAPTQYF; CDR3 DNA: TGTGCCAGCAGTCCTCTTAGCGGGGGGGCTCCAACCCAGTACTTC
clone size: .; J gene: TRBJ2-1; D gene: .; V gene: TRBV27; CDR3 protein: CASSFTRNTEQFF; CDR3 DNA: TGTGCCAGCAGTTTCACTCGGAATACTGAGCAGTTCTTC
clone size: few; J gene: TRBJ2-5; D gene: .; V gene: TRBV7-2; CDR3 protein: CASSLGRSGSQYF; CDR3 DNA: TGTGCCAGCAGCTTAGGGCGATCCGGCTCCCAGTACTTC
clone size: .; J gene: TRBJ2-5; D gene: TRBD2; V gene: TRBV10-3; CDR3 protein: CAIRGTGTSGASSKYF; CDR3 DNA: TGTGCCATCAGGGGGACTGGGACTAGCGGGGCCTCCTCAAAGTACTTC
clone size: .; J gene: TRBJ2-5; D gene: .; V gene: TRBV11-1; CDR3 protein: CASSDGTLTGGQWETQYF; CDR3 DNA: TGTGCCAGCAGCGATGGGACATTAACTGGGGGGCAGTGGGAGACCCAGTACTTC
clone size: .; J gene: TRBJ2-3; D gene: .; V gene: TRBV7-8; CDR3 protein: CASSLQGPGSTDTQYF; CDR3 DNA: TGTGCCAGCAGCTTACAGGGACCGGGTAGCACAGATACGCAGTATTTT
clone size: .; J gene: TRBJ1-5; D gene: .; V gene: TRBV7-9; CDR3 protein: CASSSGVSNQPQHF; CDR3 DNA: TGTGCCAGCAGCTCGGGGGTTAGCAATCAGCCCCAGCATTTT
clone size: .; J gene: TRBJ1-2; D gene: TRBD1; V gene: TRBV24-1; CDR3 protein: CATSDPTGPVNGYTF; CDR3 DNA: TGTGCCACCAGTGACCCGACAGGGCCGGTAAATGGCTACACCTTC
clone size: few; J gene: TRBJ2-1; D gene: TRBD1; V gene: TRBV7-9; CDR3 protein: CASSLKPLGTGAYNEQFF; CDR3 DNA: TGTGCCAGCAGCTTAAAGCCCCTCGGGACAGGGGCGTACAATGAGCAGTTCTTC